The subject of this entry is one T cell receptor beta chain. This clonotype was counted only a few times. This clone's antigen is unknown. Per-base qualities were not stored, and no clone one base away is much larger. Libraries were constructed by 5' RACE. Sequencing was performed on an Illumina HiSeq 2000. Template switching added a universal primer binding site, and the final cDNA carried a unique molecular identifier that allowed TCR cDNA molecules to be counted accurately. Specific primers in the conserved constant-segment region were used to synthesize first-strand cDNA for TCR alpha and beta chains. To control for contamination, every cDNA library carried two barcodes: a SMART-Mk sample barcode plus Illumina barcodes. Two successive PCR steps introduced TruSeq adapter sequences along with Illumina sample barcodes. Sequencing of the TCR alpha and beta cDNA libraries was done on the Illumina HiSeq platform using custom primers. Per the authors' processing: MiGEC processed the raw reads to extract unique molecular identifiers, while MiXCR was used to determine the CDR3 positions. Recombination models were inferred per individual with the repgenHMM and IGoR tools using an EM algorithm. The tcR package in R was used for shared clonotype analysis, with sharing normalized by the product of cloneset sizes. To study raw recombination without the effects of thymic and clonal selection, out-of-frame nonproductive sequences were analyzed. The public reads were quality trimmed at Q25 with fastp and then assembled into clones with MiXCR by TCRdb, keeping productive beta chains. CDR3 protein sequences are deduplicated, and each keeps its most common genes and DNA. None of the V and J calls come from the authors' own analysis; TCRdb made them. This sample has some 570,000 distinct CDR3 sequences in its table, and more than 20% of those were observed once. The ten largest clones take up approximately 0.48% of the sample.

The data stem from a study of identical twins listed by TCRdb under 2016. Looking at the study overall: The study deep-sequenced TCR alpha and beta repertoires from monozygotic twins, unrelated adults of various ages and cord blood to test whether fetal clonotypes persist. Replicate twin experiments were performed at different times using different library preparation protocols to rule out contamination.

Every donor in the study was a healthy Caucasian. Three pairs of female monozygotic twins, all aged roughly 18 to 29 years, were included in the twin cohort. CD4+ and CD8+ T cell populations were isolated with positive isolation kits from Invitrogen. CDR3 length: 14 amino acids, cysteine to phenylalanine. Only CDR3 DNA remains: 42 bases, in frame from the first base. Reading the germline V gene (reference sequence) gives CDR1 DFQATT and CDR2 SNEGSKA. At the junction V is shortened by 3 bases and J by 2 bases, with 13 bases in between. What the research found in general, with its limitations: Invariant T cells such as MAIT and iNKT could partly confound zero-insertion analyses, although diverse VJ usage argued against such confounding for most clonotypes. Because the same donors could not be followed over many years, conclusions were based on cross-sectional statistical analysis. The excess sharing between twins in beta out-of-frame sequences was weaker because fewer shared sequences reduced the signal-to-noise ratio. Recombination models systematically underestimated out-of-frame TCR alpha sharing in monozygotic twins but agreed with sharing between unrelated individuals. Abundant cord blood beta clonotypes carried fewer insertions; young adult naive repertoires showed a weaker similar trend, while memory repertoires showed none. Compared with coincidental sharing between unrelated individuals, an excess of low generation-probability sequences was observed among out-of-frame TCR alpha sequences shared between twins.

These data were also filed under a second study, of yellow fever vaccine responses in identical twins. That second report states: According to the authors, the vaccine-induced T cell response in identical twins seemed to be partly convergent and partly specific to each individual. In identical twins, the study followed T cell clones that responded to the vaccine with precision.

The sequence is built from TRBV20-1 and TRBJ1-1, with the D segment identity uncertain. The TCR sequence derives from a woman aged 18-30 years in good health. The material sequenced was CD4+ T cells sorted from blood. The nucleotides are TGCAGTGCTAGCATAGCGGGGATAAACACTGAAGCTTTCTTT. It translates as CSASIAGINTEAFF.